This T cell receptor (beta chain) came from a study of T cells in Graves' hyperthyroidism and ophthalmopathy. The study's findings and limits: The majority of expanded thyroid clonotypes above 0.001 also appeared in blood.

Stable hyperthyroidism: no ophthalmopathy progression over 18 months of follow-up. A few counts support this clonotype. Its antigen remains unknown. Looked up from germline, CDR1 is KGHDR and CDR2 is SFDVKD. Trimming pared 5 bases from V and 0 bases from J, leaving 18 bases between. The CDR3 sequence is 17 residues long. RNA transcripts served as the template for amplifying TCR beta CDR3 regions. HTBI primers drove first-round RT-PCR of the TCR CDR3. TCRdb re-analysed the multiplex PCR reads in MiXCR, keeping a single row per CDR3 protein. The table lists a few hundred thousand distinct CDR3 sequences, more than 45% of them singletons, with approximately 8.2% in the top ten.

The origin of this receptor is a woman aged 18 to 35 with Graves' hyperthyroidism. Material for sequencing was peripheral blood or thyroid tissue (not recorded which). This chain uses TRBV24-1 with TRBJ1-1, with D possibly matching TRBD1 (6 bases). The CDR3 reads CATSGGPGTALNTEAFF. CDR3 bases: TGTGCCACCAGTGGGGGGCCCGGGACGGCCTTGAACACTGAAGCTTTCTTT.